This T cell receptor beta chain derives from a study of CD8 T cells in ankylosing spondylitis. Per germline, CDR1 SGDLS and CDR2 YYNGEE. This CDR3 contains 14 residues. The V gene lost 0 bases and the J gene lost 7 bases, with 13 bases spanning the gap. Overall study findings and caveats: Reportedly, disease-linked clones are significantly enriched in ankylosing spondylitis patients' matched synovial fluid.

Quantitative 5'-RACE with molecular barcodes generated TCR beta libraries. A single record per CDR3 protein comes from TCRdb applying MiXCR to the 5' RACE reads. The data show about 25,000 distinct CDR3 sequences, about 2.5% seen once. A word on this clonotype: The antigen remains undetermined.

The receptor's source is a female donor with ankylosing spondylitis or in good health (not recorded which). Sequenced: blood, either unsorted or a sorted T cell fraction (not recorded which). The chain links TRBV9 to TRBJ1-2; D call uncertain. CDR3 loop: CASSVDLVNAGYTF. The CDR3 coding sequence is TGTGCCAGCAGCGTAGATCTGGTCAACGCTGGCTACACCTTC.